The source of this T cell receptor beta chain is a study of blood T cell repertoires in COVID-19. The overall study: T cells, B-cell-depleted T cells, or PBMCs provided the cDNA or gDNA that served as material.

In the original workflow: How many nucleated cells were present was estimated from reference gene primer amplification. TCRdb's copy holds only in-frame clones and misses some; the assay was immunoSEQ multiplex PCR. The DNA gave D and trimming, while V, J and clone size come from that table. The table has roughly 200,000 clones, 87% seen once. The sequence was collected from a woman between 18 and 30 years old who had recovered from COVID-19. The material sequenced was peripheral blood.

The CDR3 bases are TGTGCCAGCAGCTCATCGGGACAGGGGATAGGTGGGGCCAACGTCCTGACTTTC. Amino acid sequence: CASSSSGQGIGGANVLTF. The chain has TRBV9 and TRBJ2-6, with TRBD1 matching 10 bases. J lost 3 bases, V lost 4 bases, and 10 bases had no gene match. Germline V gives CDR1 SGDLS, CDR2 YYNGEE. The CDR3 consists of 18 residues.